This TCR beta chain stems from a study of beta chain features in type 1 diabetes. Study results and limitations: The naive, central memory and Treg TCRB repertoires of patients appeared to be more similar to one another than those of healthy donors. For type 1 diabetes patients, VDJ junctions showed fewer insertions and more deletions. Whatever favoring of shorter templates PCR might show would apply equally to patients and controls. Shortening of TCRB CDR3s, moderate but significant, appeared in all four CD4+ subsets of Type 1 diabetes patients.

Each sorted population was over 95% pure. To note about this clone: The antigen remains undetermined.

Looked up from germline, CDR1 is SQVTM and CDR2 is ANQGSEA. CDR3 length: 13 amino acids. Of the isolated RNA, all was reverse transcribed, and so the sequenced material was expressed TCRB transcripts. The protocol was immunoSEQ multiplex PCR, while the TCRdb copy is restricted to in-frame clones and leaves out a portion. The sample lists 300,000 or so clones, 7% to 10% seen once, with about 1% in the top ten. The rearrangement links TRBV29-1 to TRBJ2-7; a weak D match, TRBD2 (6 bases). The TCR was taken from a man younger than 45 with type 1 diabetes. The sequenced sample was central memory CD4+ T cells from blood. The DNA of the CDR3 is TGCAGTGCCGTGCGGGGCTTCTCCTACGAGCAGTACTTC. Translated: CSAVRGFSYEQYF.